This T cell receptor (beta chain) was sequenced for a study of T cell responses to AZD1222 COVID-19 vaccine. Germline values: CDR1 SGHAT, CDR2 FQNNGV. Trimming pared 5 bases from V and 0 bases from J, leaving 9 bases between. The CDR3 sequence is 14 residues long. On this clone itself: The target antigen is unknown.

Study-wide results and caveats: Repertoires were obtained only post-peak T cell response. Clonal diversity may have been underestimated, and the donors were mostly white British, with more females than males.

Repertoires were generated with immunoSEQ multiplex PCR, while TCRdb's copy carries only in-frame clones and drops some. The repertoire has about 120,000 clones, over 70% of them found once; the top ten carry about 5.6%. The TCR sequence derives from an adult in good health. The chain employs TRBV11-2 and TRBJ2-3; possibly TRBD2 for D (5 bases). This sample comprised peripheral blood, obtained on day 0 of AZD1222 vaccination. The CDR3 loop is CASSVRLSTDTQYF. The DNA for the CDR3 is TGTGCCAGCAGCGTAAGACTAAGCACAGATACGCAGTATTTT.